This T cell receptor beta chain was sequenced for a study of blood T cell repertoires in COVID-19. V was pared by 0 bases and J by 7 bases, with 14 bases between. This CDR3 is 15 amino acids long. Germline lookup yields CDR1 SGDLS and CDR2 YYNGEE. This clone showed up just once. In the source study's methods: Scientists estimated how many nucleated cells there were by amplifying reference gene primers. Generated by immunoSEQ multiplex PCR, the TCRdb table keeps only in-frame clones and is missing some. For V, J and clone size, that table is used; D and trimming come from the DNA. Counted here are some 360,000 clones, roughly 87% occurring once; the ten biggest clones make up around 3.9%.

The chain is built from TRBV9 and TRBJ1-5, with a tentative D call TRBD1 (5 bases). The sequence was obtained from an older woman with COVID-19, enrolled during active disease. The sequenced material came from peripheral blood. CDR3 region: CASSVEGRENQPQHF. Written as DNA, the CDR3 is TGTGCCAGCAGCGTAGAGGGCAGGGAAAACCAGCCCCAGCATTTT.